This TCR beta chain comes out of a study of shared clonotypes between healthy human individuals. Whole-study results and caveats: Inspection by rarefaction showed sorted-subset sequencing to be incomplete despite large depth.

The data were produced by immunoSEQ multiplex PCR, yet TCRdb's version contains in-frame clones alone and is incomplete. In the table there are 400,000 to 600,000 clones, roughly 95% of which are singletons. This CDR3 has 12 amino acids. Germline V CDR1 and CDR2: SNHLY, FYNNEI. V lost 10 bases and J 8 bases, leaving 17 bases between the germline ends. All donors were healthy HIV-negative adults lacking recent acute infections or vaccinations. Every one of the donors was a Caucasian adult that lived in Nashville, Tennessee. There are a few counts of this clone. Its target is not known. The sample taken for sequencing was naive CD4+ T cells sorted from blood. Regarding subset: CD45RA+ positively selected. The chain links TRBV2 to TRBJ1-2; no clear D. The clonotype comes from a woman aged 25 to 45 in good health. The CDR3 loop reads CATAPRLGGYTF. The CDR3 bases are TGTGCCACAGCACCACGTTTGGGAGGCTACACCTTC.